A single TCR beta chain is shown here with its context. The antigen remains undetermined. This sample is drawn from a study of T cell responses to AZD1222 COVID-19 vaccine. Study-level results: Donors, mostly white British, included more females; clonal diversity was possibly underestimated. Close to half of all spike-specific TCRs reportedly target regions of the variants that are unmutated. The study found vaccine-associated CD4 TCRs spanning spike, dominant at 160-218 and 743-854. Breadth and depth of Spike-specific TCRs rose after two AZD1222 doses.

The protocol was immunoSEQ multiplex PCR, while the TCRdb copy is restricted to in-frame clones and leaves out a portion. The data show 95,000 to 100,000 clones, more than 85% seen once. The sample in question was peripheral blood, obtained 28 days after the second AZD1222 dose. The receptor comes from an adult who received the AZD1222 COVID-19 vaccine.

For the CDR3, the DNA is TGTGCCAGCAGACCGACAGAGTATGGCTACACCTTC. Protein product: CASRPTEYGYTF. The chain joins TRBV28 to TRBJ1-2; D possibly corresponds to TRBD1 (5 bases). This CDR3 spans 12 amino acids. In germline, CDR1 is MDHEN, CDR2 SYDVKM. Trimming cost V 6 bases and J 5 bases, with 10 bases left between them.